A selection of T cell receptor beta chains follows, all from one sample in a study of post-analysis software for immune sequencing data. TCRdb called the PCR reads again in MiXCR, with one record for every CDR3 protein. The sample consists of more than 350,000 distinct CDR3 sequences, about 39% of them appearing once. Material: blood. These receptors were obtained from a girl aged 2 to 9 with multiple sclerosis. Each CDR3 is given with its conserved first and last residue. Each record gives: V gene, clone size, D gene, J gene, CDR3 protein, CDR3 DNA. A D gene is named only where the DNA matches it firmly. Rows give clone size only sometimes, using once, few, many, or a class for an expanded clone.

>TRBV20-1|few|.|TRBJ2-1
CSASPGLDNEQFF
TGCAGTGCTAGTCCGGGCCTGGACAATGAGCAGTTCTTC
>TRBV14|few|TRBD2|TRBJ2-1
CASSIAGVVLNEQFF
TGTGCCAGCAGCATAGCGGGAGTGGTGCTCAATGAGCAGTTCTTC
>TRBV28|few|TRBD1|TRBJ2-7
CASGTTGEAYEQYF
TGTGCCAGCGGGACGACAGGGGAGGCCTACGAGCAGTACTTC
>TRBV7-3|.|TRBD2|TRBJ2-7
CASSSKREASYEQYF
TGTGCCAGCAGCTCAAAGCGGGAGGCCTCCTACGAGCAGTACTTC
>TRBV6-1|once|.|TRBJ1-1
CASSGTRTTAFF
TGTGCCAGCAGTGGTACCCGGACAACGGCTTTCTTT
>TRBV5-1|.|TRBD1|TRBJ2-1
CASSYRQGRGNNEQFF
TGCGCCAGCAGCTATCGACAGGGCAGGGGGAACAATGAGCAGTTCTTC
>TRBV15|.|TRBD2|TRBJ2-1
CATSSSPGLAQVEQFF
TGTGCCACCAGCAGTTCCCCGGGACTAGCTCAGGTTGAGCAGTTCTTC
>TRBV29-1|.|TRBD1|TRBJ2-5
CSVEPQGEETQYF
TGCAGCGTTGAACCCCAGGGGGAAGAGACCCAGTACTTC
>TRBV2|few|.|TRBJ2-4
CASSERWTKNIQYF
TGTGCCAGCAGTGAAAGGTGGACCAAAAACATTCAGTACTTC
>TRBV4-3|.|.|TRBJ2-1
CASSLTGRNEQFF
TGCGCCAGCAGCCTCACAGGGAGGAATGAGCAGTTCTTC
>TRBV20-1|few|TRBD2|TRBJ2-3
CSARPLAGGTDTQYF
TGCAGTGCTAGGCCACTAGCGGGGGGCACAGATACGCAGTATTTT
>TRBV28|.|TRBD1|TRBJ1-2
CASRPGQGISGYTF
TGTGCCAGCAGACCGGGACAGGGTATTTCTGGCTACACCTTC
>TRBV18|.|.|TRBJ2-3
CASSRRPGISDTQYF
TGTGCCAGCTCTCGACGCCCGGGGATTTCAGATACGCAGTATTTT
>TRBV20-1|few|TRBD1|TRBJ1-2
CSAIRDRDGYTF
TGCAGTGCGATCCGGGACAGAGATGGCTACACCTTC
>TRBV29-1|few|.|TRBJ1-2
CSALLGRNYGYTF
TGCAGCGCCTTATTAGGACGAAACTATGGCTACACCTTC
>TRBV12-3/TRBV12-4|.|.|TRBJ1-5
CASSPEGGGQPQHF
TGTGCCAGCAGTCCTGAGGGCGGAGGCCAGCCCCAGCATTTT
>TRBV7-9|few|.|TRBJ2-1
CASSLAGGLGPLLYNEQFF
TGTGCCAGCAGCTTAGCGGGAGGCCTTGGCCCCCTTCTATACAATGAGCAGTTCTTC
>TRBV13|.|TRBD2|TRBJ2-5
CASTLTRTSGETQYF
TGTGCCAGCACCTTAACTAGGACTAGTGGCGAGACCCAGTACTTC
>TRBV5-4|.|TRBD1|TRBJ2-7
CASSRDRGLSEQYF
TGTGCCAGCAGCCGGGACAGGGGCCTCTCCGAGCAGTACTTC
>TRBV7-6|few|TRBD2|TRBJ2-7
CASSLRGGYYYEQYF
TGTGCCAGCAGCCTTCGGGGGGGATATTACTACGAGCAGTACTTC
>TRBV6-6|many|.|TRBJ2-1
CASSYNEQFF
TGTGCCAGCAGTTACAATGAGCAGTTCTTC
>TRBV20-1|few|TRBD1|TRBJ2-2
CSATGTVGNGELFF
TGCAGTGCCACCGGGACAGTAGGAAACGGGGAGCTGTTTTTT
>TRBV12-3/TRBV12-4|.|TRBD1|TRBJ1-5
CASSYGTGGRQPQHF
TGTGCCAGCAGTTACGGGACAGGGGGCCGTCAGCCCCAGCATTTT
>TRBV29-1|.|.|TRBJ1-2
CSVEGGNHYGYTF
TGCAGCGTTGAGGGAGGGAACCACTATGGCTACACCTTC
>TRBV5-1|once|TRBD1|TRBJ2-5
CASSSGQGRTQYF
TGCGCCAGCAGCTCCGGACAGGGCCGGACCCAGTACTTC
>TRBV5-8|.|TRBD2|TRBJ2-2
CASSRTGGVGTGELFF
TGTGCCAGCAGCCGGACGGGAGGGGTTGGTACCGGGGAGCTGTTTTTT
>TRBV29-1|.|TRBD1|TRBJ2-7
CSVGPGQEILEQYF
TGCAGCGTTGGCCCTGGACAGGAAATCCTCGAGCAGTACTTC
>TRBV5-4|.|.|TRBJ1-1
CASRQGALLTEAFF
TGTGCCAGCAGACAAGGGGCCCTACTTACCGAAGCTTTCTTT
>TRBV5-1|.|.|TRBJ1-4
CASSLAGGTNNEKRFF
TGCGCCAGCAGCTTGGCCGGCGGGACAAACAATGAAAAACGGTTTTTT
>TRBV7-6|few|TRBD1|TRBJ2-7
CASSPRPGGWSSYEQYF
TGTGCCAGCAGCCCACGGCCAGGGGGCTGGAGCTCCTACGAGCAGTACTTC
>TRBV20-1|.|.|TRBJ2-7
CSARGGAGYNEQYF
TGCAGTGCTAGAGGGGGGGCCGGGTACAATGAGCAGTACTTC
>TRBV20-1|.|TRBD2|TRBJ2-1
CSASLWGGEQFF
TGCAGTGCCTCACTCTGGGGGGGGGAGCAGTTCTTC
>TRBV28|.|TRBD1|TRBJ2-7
CASSPPWTGSTYEQYF
TGTGCCAGCAGTCCCCCCTGGACAGGGAGCACCTACGAGCAGTACTTC
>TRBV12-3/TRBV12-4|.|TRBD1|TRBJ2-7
CASSIFLTGTGYEQYF
TGTGCCAGCAGTATATTTCTGACAGGGACCGGCTACGAGCAGTACTTC
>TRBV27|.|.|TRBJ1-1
CASSRGRVNTEAFF
TGTGCCAGCAGTAGGGGCAGGGTGAACACTGAAGCTTTCTTT
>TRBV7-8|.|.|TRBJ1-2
CASSSSGRGLYGYTF
TGTGCCAGCAGCTCCTCGGGAAGGGGACTTTACGGCTACACCTTC
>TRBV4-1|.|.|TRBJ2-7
CASSYLSGTAYEQYF
TGCGCCAGCAGCTACCTATCCGGGACGGCCTACGAGCAGTACTTC
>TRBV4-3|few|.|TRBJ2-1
CASSQDTGTDNEQFF
TGCGCCAGCAGCCAAGATACAGGGACCGATAATGAGCAGTTCTTC
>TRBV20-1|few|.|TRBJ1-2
CSASSRGQSYGYTF
TGCAGTGCTAGTTCCCGGGGGCAGAGCTATGGCTACACCTTC
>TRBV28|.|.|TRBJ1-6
CAAKQGRGSPLHF
TGTGCCGCCAAACAGGGTAGGGGGTCACCCCTCCACTTT
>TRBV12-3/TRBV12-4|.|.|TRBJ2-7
CANSKLAYEQYF
TGTGCCAACAGTAAACTAGCCTACGAGCAGTACTTC
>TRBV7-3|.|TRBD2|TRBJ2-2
CASSLGLAGAPNTGELFF
TGTGCCAGCAGCTTAGGACTAGCGGGAGCCCCGAACACCGGGGAGCTGTTTTTT
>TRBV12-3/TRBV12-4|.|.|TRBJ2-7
CASSLVRVPPGEQYF
TGTGCCAGCAGTTTAGTGCGTGTCCCTCCGGGAGAGCAGTACTTC
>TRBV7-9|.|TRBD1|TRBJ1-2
CASRSQVYRGYGYTF
TGTGCCAGCAGGTCCCAGGTATACAGGGGCTATGGCTACACCTTC
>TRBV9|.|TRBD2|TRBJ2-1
CASSYRDYPYNEQFF
TGTGCCAGCAGCTACCGGGACTACCCTTACAATGAGCAGTTCTTC
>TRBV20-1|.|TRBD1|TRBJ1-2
CSAEDRDGYGYTF
TGCAGTGCCGAGGACAGGGATGGCTATGGCTACACCTTC
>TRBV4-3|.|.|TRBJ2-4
CASSQGQRVGAKNIQYF
TGCGCCAGCAGCCAAGGCCAACGGGTGGGGGCCAAAAACATTCAGTACTTC
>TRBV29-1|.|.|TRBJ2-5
CSVDGWGETQYF
TGCAGCGTAGACGGGTGGGGAGAGACCCAGTACTTC
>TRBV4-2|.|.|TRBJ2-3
CASSQDWGDTQYF
TGTGCCAGCAGCCAAGACTGGGGAGATACGCAGTATTTT
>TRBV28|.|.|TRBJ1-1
CASSSPGQSNTEAFF
TGTGCCAGCAGCAGCCCCGGACAGAGTAACACTGAAGCTTTCTTT
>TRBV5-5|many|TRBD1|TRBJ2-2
CASSLETGGVGELFF
TGTGCCAGCAGCTTGGAGACAGGGGGTGTCGGGGAGCTGTTTTTT
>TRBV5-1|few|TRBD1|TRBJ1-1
CASSVPGQGVSEAFF
TGCGCCAGCAGCGTACCGGGACAGGGGGTCTCTGAAGCTTTCTTT
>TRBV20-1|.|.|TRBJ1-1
CSVVPPGQGRTEAFF
TGCAGTGTTGTACCCCCGGGACAAGGGAGGACTGAAGCTTTCTTT
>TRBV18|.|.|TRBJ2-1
CASSPPGPQWEQFF
TGTGCCAGCTCACCACCGGGACCTCAGTGGGAGCAGTTCTTC
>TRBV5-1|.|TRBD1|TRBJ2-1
CASSLARDRVVNEQLF
TGCGCCAGCAGCTTGGCTAGGGACAGGGTTGTTAATGAGCAGTTATTC
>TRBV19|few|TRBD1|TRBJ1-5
CASRGDRVGQPQHF
TGTGCCAGTAGGGGCGACAGGGTAGGCCAGCCCCAGCATTTT
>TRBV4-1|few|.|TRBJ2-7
CASSQEERGRSSYEQYF
TGCGCCAGCAGCCAAGAGGAAAGGGGTCGGAGCTCCTACGAGCAGTACTTC
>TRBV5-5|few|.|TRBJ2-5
CASSLVGTETQYF
TGTGCCAGCAGCTTGGTAGGGACGGAGACCCAGTACTTC
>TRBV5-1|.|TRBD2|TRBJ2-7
CASSLMVAGGYNEQYF
TGCGCCAGCAGCTTGATGGTAGCGGGGGGGTACAATGAGCAGTACTTC